Only a few counts were recorded for the clone carrying this T cell receptor (beta chain). Its target is not known. This sample is drawn from a study of shared clonotypes between healthy human individuals. Study-level results: Tissues were not sampled, only blood, and their repertoires likely differ.

The data were produced by immunoSEQ multiplex PCR, yet TCRdb's version contains in-frame clones alone and is incomplete. Altogether about 690,000 clones are present, 90% being singletons, with the ten largest covering 30% to 35%. Germline V gene sequence: CDR1 MDHEN, CDR2 SYDVKM. The V and J ends lost 3 bases and 7 bases respectively, with 18 bases between them. This CDR3 comprises 16 residues. This chain joins TRBV28 and TRBJ2-2; D remains unclear. Sequencing was done on a sample of memory CD8+ T cells from PBMCs. Subset described: CD45RO+ cells pooled with CCR7-negative TemRA cells. The sequence was collected from a man aged 18 to 30 in good health. Some clones in this sample may be carry-over from other donors' samples. The CDR3 nucleotides are TGTGCCAGCAGTTTTTGGGCAGGAGACCATTTCGGGGAGCTGTTTTTT. Residues: CASSFWAGDHFGELFF.